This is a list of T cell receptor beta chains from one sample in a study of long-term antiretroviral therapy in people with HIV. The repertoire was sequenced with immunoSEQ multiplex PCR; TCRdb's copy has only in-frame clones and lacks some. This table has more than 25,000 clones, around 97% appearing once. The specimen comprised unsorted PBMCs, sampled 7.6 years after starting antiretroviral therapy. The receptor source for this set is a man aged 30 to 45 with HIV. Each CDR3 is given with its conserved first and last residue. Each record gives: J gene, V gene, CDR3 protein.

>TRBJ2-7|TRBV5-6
CASSSSGDYEQYF
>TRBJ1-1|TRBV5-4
CASSYSGALLTEAFF
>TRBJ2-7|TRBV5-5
CASSPGHRGYEQYF
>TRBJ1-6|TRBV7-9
CASSLTNRDSPLHF
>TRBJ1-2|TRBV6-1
CASTQTGGGYTF
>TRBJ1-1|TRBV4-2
CASSPGTVDEAFF
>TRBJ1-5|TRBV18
CASSPSGGEDQPQHF
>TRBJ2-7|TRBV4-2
CASSQDTLVGSSYEQYF
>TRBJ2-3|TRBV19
CASSPLAGDSTDTQYF
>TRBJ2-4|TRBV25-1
CASSRGRENIQYF
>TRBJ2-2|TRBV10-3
CAIRSTGLANTGELFF
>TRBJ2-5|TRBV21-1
CASSNGPARETQYF
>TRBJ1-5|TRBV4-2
CASSQGPGGNQPQHF
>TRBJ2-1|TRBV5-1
CASSLVGGNEQFF
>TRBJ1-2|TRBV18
CASSPRLRDGYTF
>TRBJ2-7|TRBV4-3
CASSPRGTGPYEQYF
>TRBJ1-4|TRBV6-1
CASSDDTGTGEKLFF
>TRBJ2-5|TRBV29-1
CSVGDDLEEETQYF
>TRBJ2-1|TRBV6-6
CASINNRLATYNEQFF
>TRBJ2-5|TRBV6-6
CASGRSSQETQYF
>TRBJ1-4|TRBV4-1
CASSQRGPELTGGNEKLFF
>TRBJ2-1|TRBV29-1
CSVVAGSNEQFF
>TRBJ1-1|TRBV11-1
CASSLGDALGAFF
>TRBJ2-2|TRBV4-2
CASSPLAGGANTGELFF
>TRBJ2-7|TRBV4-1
CASSLGTAGEQYF
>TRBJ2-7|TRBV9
CASSVGRLPYEQYF
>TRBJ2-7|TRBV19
CASSPISGSLEQYF
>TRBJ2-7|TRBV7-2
CASGASSYEQYF
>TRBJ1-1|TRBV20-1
CSARGQSEAFF
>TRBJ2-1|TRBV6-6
CASRLGLAGGSNEQFF
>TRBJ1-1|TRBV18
CASSPFPTVNTEAFF
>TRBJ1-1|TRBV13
CASSLGGNTEAFF
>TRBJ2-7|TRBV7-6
CASSLDRGPYEQYF
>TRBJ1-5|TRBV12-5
CASGLLQPQHF
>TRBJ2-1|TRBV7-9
CASRTSGSFYWSYNEQFF
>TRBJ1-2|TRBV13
CASSSSTGDGYTF
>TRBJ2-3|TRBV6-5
CASSTRFDSTDTQYF
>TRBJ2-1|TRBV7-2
CASSLDRGLHNEQFF
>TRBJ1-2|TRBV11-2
CASSSIRQGLVHGYTF
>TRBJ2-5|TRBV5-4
CASSRDGRETQYF
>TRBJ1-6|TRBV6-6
CASSYSTGDSPLHF
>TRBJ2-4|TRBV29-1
CSARTGEQGYIQYF
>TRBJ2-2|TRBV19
CASNQGDAGELFF
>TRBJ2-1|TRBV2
CASSETGRRNNEQFF
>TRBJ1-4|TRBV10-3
CAISAGGFADEKLFF
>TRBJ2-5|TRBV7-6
CASSLRVRAGETQYF
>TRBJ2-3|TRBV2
CASSVTRRGTDTQYF
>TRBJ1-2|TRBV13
CASSPRTGAIQGYTF